A selection of T cell receptor beta chains follows, all from one sample in a study of monozygotic twins with inflammatory bowel disease. TCRdb reprocessed the 5' RACE reads and stores each CDR3 protein as one record, lacking DNA. The sample totals 350,000 to 550,000 distinct CDR3 sequences. The source material was blood. The receptors derive from a human donor with ulcerative colitis or Crohn's disease, or a healthy co-twin of an affected twin (not recorded which). CDR3s include the opening cysteine and the closing phenylalanine or tryptophan.

TRBV4-1	TRBJ2-7	CASSHRDSTYEQYF
TRBV6-1	TRBJ2-3	CASNRQGGTDTQYF
TRBV2	TRBJ2-5	CASRGLVVGETQYF
TRBV7-2	TRBJ2-7	CASSLDWPGRYEQYF
TRBV27	TRBJ1-1	CASSWGGGSLNEAFF
TRBV10-3	TRBJ1-6	CAISESAGARGNSPLHF
TRBV5-6	TRBJ1-5	CASSLRTVANQPQHF
TRBV20-1	TRBJ2-5	CSARDGGDFQETQYF
TRBV12-3/TRBV12-4	TRBJ1-2	CASRPSNPNYGYTF
TRBV7-2	TRBJ1-5	CASSFTGTGGSQPQHF
TRBV7-8	TRBJ1-2	CASSPSTGTGAGYTF
TRBV29-1	TRBJ2-1	CSVVHGANEQFF
TRBV7-2	TRBJ2-5	CASSLSSLMNQGTQYF
TRBV5-5	TRBJ1-3	CASSLVIGTSGNTIYF
TRBV12-3/TRBV12-4	TRBJ2-2	CASSWTDLNTGELFF
TRBV5-1	TRBJ2-2	CASSLAGTLGTGELFF
TRBV12-3/TRBV12-4	TRBJ1-1	CASSPRGPGTEAFF
TRBV6-2/TRBV6-3	TRBJ1-1	CASSPRGRGAEAFF
TRBV12-3/TRBV12-4	TRBJ2-6	CASSVPTGAFAGANVLTF
TRBV11-2	TRBJ2-3	CASSLIDSTDTQYF
TRBV11-1	TRBJ2-6	CASSSTGTGGSGANVLTF
TRBV12-3/TRBV12-4	TRBJ1-5	CASSFGRGGQPQHF
TRBV12-3/TRBV12-4	TRBJ2-5	CASSFGQGHGSQYF
TRBV7-2	TRBJ1-2	CASSLGVFGYYGYTF
TRBV7-2	TRBJ2-2	CASSPELAGGNTGELFF
TRBV6-5	TRBJ1-6	CASSSEQGRHSPLHF
TRBV18	TRBJ1-3	CASSPGPYSTIYF
TRBV6-5	TRBJ1-2	CASSYTAYYGYTF
TRBV12-3/TRBV12-4	TRBJ2-3	CASSGTTDTQYF
TRBV12-3/TRBV12-4	TRBJ2-1	CASSFKGGSYNEQFF
TRBV7-9	TRBJ1-1	CASSLALRGEAFF
TRBV27	TRBJ1-5	CASSPGQGVLRNQPQHF
TRBV14	TRBJ2-1	CASSQETSGRREQFF
TRBV29-1	TRBJ2-7	CSVAPGDSLSSYEQYF
TRBV5-1	TRBJ1-1	CASSLVNQNTEAFF
TRBV7-2	TRBJ2-1	CASSLGQNNYNEQFF
TRBV20-1	TRBJ1-1	CSAGEGHTEAFF
TRBV27	TRBJ1-2	CASSQTGNLYGYTF
TRBV7-9	TRBJ2-1	CASSSPWRTGYNEQFF
TRBV5-1	TRBJ1-5	CASSFDGSNQPQHF
TRBV5-1	TRBJ2-2	CASSMVTGELFF
TRBV5-1	TRBJ1-1	CASRRGGDTEAFF
TRBV18	TRBJ2-2	CASSPLQPGTGELFF
TRBV20-1	TRBJ2-1	CSARGRRLTYNEQFF
TRBV5-1	TRBJ1-6	CASSLSGPENSPLHF
TRBV4-2	TRBJ2-7	CASSHPAPGQAIYEQYF
TRBV11-2	TRBJ1-1	CASSWDDTEAFF
TRBV6-2/TRBV6-3	TRBJ2-1	CASTVTGTSGSRLGNEQFF
TRBV28	TRBJ2-6	CASSFARGGANVLTF
TRBV19	TRBJ2-1	CASSNHDNEQFF
TRBV20-1	TRBJ2-1	CSARDWEASGATEQFF
TRBV7-2	TRBJ2-5	CASSRGSTSQETQYF
TRBV12-3/TRBV12-4	TRBJ2-2	CASTLGGGNTGELFF
TRBV4-1	TRBJ2-1	CASSQGWTSGYDEQFF